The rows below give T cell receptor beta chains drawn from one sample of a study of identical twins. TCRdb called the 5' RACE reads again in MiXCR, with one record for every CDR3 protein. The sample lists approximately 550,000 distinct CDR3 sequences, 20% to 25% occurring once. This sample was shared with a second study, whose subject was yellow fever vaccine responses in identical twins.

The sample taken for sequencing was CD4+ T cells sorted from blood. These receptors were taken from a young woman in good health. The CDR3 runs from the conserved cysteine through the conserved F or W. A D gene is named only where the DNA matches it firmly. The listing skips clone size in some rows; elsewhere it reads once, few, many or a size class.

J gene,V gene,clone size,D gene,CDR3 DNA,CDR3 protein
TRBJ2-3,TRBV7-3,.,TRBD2,TGTGCCAGCAGCCTCGGACTAGCGGGAGATGTCACAGATACGCAGTATTTT,CASSLGLAGDVTDTQYF
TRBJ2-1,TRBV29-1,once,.,TGCAGCGTTGATGGAGTAGCGGCCAAGGACCACAATGAGCAGTTCTTC,CSVDGVAAKDHNEQFF
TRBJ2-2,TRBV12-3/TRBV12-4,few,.,TGTGCCAGCAGCCAAAGGGGTGTTACGGCCGGGGAGCTGTTTTTT,CASSQRGVTAGELFF
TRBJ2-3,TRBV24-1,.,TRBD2,TGTGCCACCAGTGATTCACTTAGCGGGAGGAGTAGGTATACGCAGTATTTT,CATSDSLSGRSRYTQYF
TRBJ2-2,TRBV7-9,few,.,TGTGCCAGCAGCGCCGTTTCCGGGGAGCTGTTTTTT,CASSAVSGELFF
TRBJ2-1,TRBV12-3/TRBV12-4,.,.,TGTGCCAGCAGTTTATCTAGTGGAAACCACAATGAGCAGTTCTTC,CASSLSSGNHNEQFF
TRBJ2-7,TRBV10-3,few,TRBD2,TGTGCCATCAGTGACGGCGCGGGAGGAACCTACGAGCAGTACTTC,CAISDGAGGTYEQYF
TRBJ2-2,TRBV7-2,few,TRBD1,TGTGCCAGCAGCACCAAACCTCAGGGGGTCACCGGGGAGCTGTTTTTT,CASSTKPQGVTGELFF
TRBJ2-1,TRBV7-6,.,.,TGTGCCAGCAGCTTATACTCTTGGGGCTCCTACAATGAGCAGTTCTTC,CASSLYSWGSYNEQFF
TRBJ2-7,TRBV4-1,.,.,TGCGCCAGCAGCCAAGATTCCACCCAGGGAGTGCAGTACTTC,CASSQDSTQGVQYF
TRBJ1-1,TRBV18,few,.,TGTGCCAGCTCAGTGCAGCCGGGACTGCGAAACACTGAAGCTTTCTTT,CASSVQPGLRNTEAFF
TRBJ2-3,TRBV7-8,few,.,TGTGCCAGCAGACAACGGGGCGGGCCACCCACAGATACGCAGTATTTT,CASRQRGGPPTDTQYF
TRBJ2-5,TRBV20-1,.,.,TGCAGTGCCAGGGCCCTGGCCACAGGGTGGAGAGTTGGGCAAGAGACCCAGTACTTC,CSARALATGWRVGQETQYF
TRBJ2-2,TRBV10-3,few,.,TGTGCCATCAGTGGGCCGGAGGCGGGTCCGGCGGGGGAGCTGTTTTTT,CAISGPEAGPAGELFF
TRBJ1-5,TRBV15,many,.,TGTGCCACCAGCAGAGGACCAAATCAGCCCCAGCATTTT,CATSRGPNQPQHF
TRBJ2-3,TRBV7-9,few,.,TGTGCCAGCACCATCGGGGTGGGGCTAGCAGTAGATACGCAGTATTTT,CASTIGVGLAVDTQYF
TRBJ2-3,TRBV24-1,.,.,TGTGCCACCAGTGATGGAACCGTCTCAAGAGATACGCAGTATTTT,CATSDGTVSRDTQYF
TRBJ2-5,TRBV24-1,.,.,TGTGCCACCAGTGATCCTGCCGGGGGAGAAGAGACCCAGTACTTC,CATSDPAGGEETQYF
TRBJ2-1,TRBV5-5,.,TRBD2,TGTGCCAGCAGCCTTAGCGGGGGGGCCCCCCGCGAGTTCTTC,CASSLSGGAPREFF
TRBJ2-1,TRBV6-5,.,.,TGTGCCAGCAGTTACCGACAGCACAATGAGCAGTTCTTC,CASSYRQHNEQFF
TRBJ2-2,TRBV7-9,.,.,TGTGCCAGCAGCCCTTCTAGCTACTACACCGGGGAGCTGTTTTTT,CASSPSSYYTGELFF
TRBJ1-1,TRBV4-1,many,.,TGCGCCAGCAGCCAAGATCGGCTCGGGGGAGACGGTGAAGCTTTCTTT,CASSQDRLGGDGEAFF
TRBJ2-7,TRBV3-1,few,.,TGTGCCAGCAGCCAAGGGACAGTAACCTACGAGCAGTACTTC,CASSQGTVTYEQYF
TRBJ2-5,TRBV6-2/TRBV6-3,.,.,TGTGCCAGCAGTTACCCGCCCTTTGAGACCCAGTACTTC,CASSYPPFETQYF
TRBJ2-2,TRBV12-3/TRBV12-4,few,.,TGTGCCAGCAGATGGGGCACCGGGGAGCTGTTTTTT,CASRWGTGELFF
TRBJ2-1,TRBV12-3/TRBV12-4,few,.,TGTGCCAGCAGTTTAGGGTCCCGGGGATCCTACAATGAGCAGTTCTTC,CASSLGSRGSYNEQFF
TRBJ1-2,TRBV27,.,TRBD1,TGTGCCAGCAGTCTGACAGGGATCCATGGCTACACCTTC,CASSLTGIHGYTF
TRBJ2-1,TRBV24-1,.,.,TGTGCCACCAGTGATCCTACCACTAGCTCCGGTGAGCAGTTCTTC,CATSDPTTSSGEQFF
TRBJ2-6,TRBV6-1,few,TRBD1,TGTGCCAGCAGAAAACAGGGGAAAGAAGGGGCCAACGTCCTGACTTTC,CASRKQGKEGANVLTF
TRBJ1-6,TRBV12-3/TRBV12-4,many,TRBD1,TGTGCCAGCAGCCCACAGGGGGCCGGTAATTCACCCCTCCACTTT,CASSPQGAGNSPLHF
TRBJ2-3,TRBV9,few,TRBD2,TGTGCCAGCAGCGTAAGGAACCCGGGCGGGAGCGGGACAGATACGCAGTATTTT,CASSVRNPGGSGTDTQYF
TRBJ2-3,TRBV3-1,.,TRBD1,TGTGCCAGCAGCCAAGGGGACAGTACGCAGTATTTT,CASSQGDSTQYF
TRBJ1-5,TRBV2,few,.,TGTGCCAGCAGTCGGACGGCCTCTAGCAATCAGCCCCAGCATTTT,CASSRTASSNQPQHF
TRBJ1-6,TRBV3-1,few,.,TGTGCCAGCAGCCAAGACAGAACTAATTCACCCCTCCACTTT,CASSQDRTNSPLHF
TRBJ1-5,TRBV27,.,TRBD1,TGTGCCAGCTCGACAGGGTCTAGTCAGCCCCAGCATTTT,CASSTGSSQPQHF
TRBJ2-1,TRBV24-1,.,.,TGTGCCACCAGTGATTATCCGGGCAATGAGCAGTTCTTC,CATSDYPGNEQFF
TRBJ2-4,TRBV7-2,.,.,TGTGCCAGCAAACTCCCTGGCGGAAACATTCAGTACTTC,CASKLPGGNIQYF
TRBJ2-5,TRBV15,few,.,TGTGCCACCAGCAGAGATATGGGTAAAGAGACCCAGTACTTC,CATSRDMGKETQYF
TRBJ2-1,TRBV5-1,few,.,TGCGCCAGCAGCCCCCCCTCCGGGCGGGATCCCTACAATGAGCAGTTCTTC,CASSPPSGRDPYNEQFF
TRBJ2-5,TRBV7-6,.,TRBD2,TGTGCCAGCAGCTACAGTACGACTAGCTCCCCAGAGACCCAGTACTTC,CASSYSTTSSPETQYF
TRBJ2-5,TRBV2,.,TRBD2,TGTGCCAGCAGTTTTAGCGGGTCCCAAGAGACCCAGTACTTC,CASSFSGSQETQYF
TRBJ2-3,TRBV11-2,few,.,TGTGCCAGCAGCCCACTAGCCAGAACTAGCACAGATACGCAGTATTTT,CASSPLARTSTDTQYF
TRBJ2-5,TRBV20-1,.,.,TGCAGTGCTAGAACAGTGGGGGGTGCGGAGACCCAGTACTTC,CSARTVGGAETQYF
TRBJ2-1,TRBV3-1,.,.,TGTGCCAGCAGCCACCTTATAGGGGGTGAGCAGTTCTTC,CASSHLIGGEQFF
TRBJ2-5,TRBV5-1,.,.,TGCGCCAGCAGCTTGGCGGGCGGGGTCGTGACCCAGTACTTC,CASSLAGGVVTQYF
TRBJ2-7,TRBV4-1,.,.,TGCGCCAGCAGCCAAGAAATGGCGGGGTCCTACGAGCAGTACTTC,CASSQEMAGSYEQYF
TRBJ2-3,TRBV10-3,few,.,TGTGCCATCAGTGACGATCCCAGGCCCTATACGCAGTATTTT,CAISDDPRPYTQYF
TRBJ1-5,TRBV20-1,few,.,TGCAGTGCTAGAGTCTGGGGGCTCGTAAGCAATCAGCCCCAGCATTTT,CSARVWGLVSNQPQHF
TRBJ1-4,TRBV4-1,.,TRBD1,TGCGCCAGCCGTAGCGGGACAGCCGCTAATGAAAAACTGTTTTTT,CASRSGTAANEKLFF
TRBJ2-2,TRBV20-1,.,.,TGCAGTGCTAGAGGCCGGGACACTCACACCGGGGAGCTGTTTTTT,CSARGRDTHTGELFF
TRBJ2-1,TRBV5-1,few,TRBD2,TGCGCCAGCAGCTTGGCTAGCGGGAGAGATGAGCAGTTCTTC,CASSLASGRDEQFF
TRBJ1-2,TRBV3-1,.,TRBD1,TGTGCCAGCAGCCAAGGTTTGACCGGACAGGGAGAACATGGCTACACCTTC,CASSQGLTGQGEHGYTF
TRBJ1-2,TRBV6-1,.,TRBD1,TGTGCCAGCAGTCGCAGCCGGGACAGCTATGGCTACACCTTC,CASSRSRDSYGYTF
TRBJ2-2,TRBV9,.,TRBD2,TGTGCCAGCAGCGTAGGGGGCCGGGGGGGGCCCGGGGAGCTGTTTTTT,CASSVGGRGGPGELFF
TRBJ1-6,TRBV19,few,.,TGTGCCAGTAGTGAGACTAATTCACCCCTCCACTTT,CASSETNSPLHF